The rows below give T cell receptor beta chains drawn from one sample of a study of T cell responses to AZD1222 COVID-19 vaccine. The assay was immunoSEQ multiplex PCR, and TCRdb's table has in-frame clones only and misses some. This table holds approximately 110,000 clones, roughly 90% found once. Sample: peripheral blood, taken on day 0 of AZD1222 vaccination. Every receptor here comes from an adult in good health. Each CDR3 is given with its conserved first and last residue. A D gene is named only where the DNA matches it firmly. Only some rows state a clone size, as once, few, many or a class for expanded clones.

CDR3	DNA	D	length	V	J	size
CASSFGTDNEQFF	TGTGCCAGCAGTTTCGGGACAGATAATGAGCAGTTCTTC	TRBD1	13	TRBV27	TRBJ2-1	NA
CSADQETQYF	TGCAGTGCTGATCAAGAGACCCAGTACTTC	NA	10	TRBV20-1	TRBJ2-5	NA
CASSPSGQDYMNTEAFF	TGTGCCAGTAGTCCTTCGGGACAGGATTACATGAACACTGAAGCTTTCTTT	TRBD1	17	TRBV19	TRBJ1-1	NA
CASSSAGSDEQYF	TGTGCCAGCAGCTCCGCTGGTAGCGACGAGCAGTACTTC	NA	13	TRBV11-2	TRBJ2-7	NA
CASSLNPGYYEQYF	TGTGCCAGCAGCTTGAATCCAGGGTACTACGAGCAGTACTTC	NA	14	TRBV7-2	TRBJ2-7	NA
CASSQGGFYNSPLHF	TGCGCCAGCAGCCAAGGAGGTTTTTATAATTCACCCCTCCACTTT	NA	15	TRBV4-1	TRBJ1-6	NA
CASSWSQFVDTQYF	TGTGCCAGCAGCTGGTCTCAATTCGTAGATACGCAGTATTTT	NA	14	TRBV11-2	TRBJ2-3	NA
CASSLVSWTSGRSYNEQFF	TGTGCCAGCAGCTTAGTTTCTTGGACTAGCGGCCGCTCCTACAATGAGCAGTTCTTC	TRBD2	19	TRBV11-2	TRBJ2-1	NA
CASSLVGANVLTF	TGTGCCAGCAGTTTAGTAGGGGCCAACGTCCTGACTTTC	NA	13	TRBV28	TRBJ2-6	NA
CASSLAGTGGYEQYF	TGTGCCAGCAGTTTAGCCGGGACAGGGGGCTACGAGCAGTACTTC	TRBD1	15	TRBV27	TRBJ2-7	NA
CASSMDSLTDTQYF	TGTGCCAGCAGCATGGACTCCCTCACAGATACGCAGTATTTT	NA	14	TRBV5-5	TRBJ2-3	NA
CASNTRGTGAFF	TGTGCCAGTAATACCAGGGGGACCGGGGCTTTCTTT	TRBD1	12	TRBV19	TRBJ1-1	NA
CASSQSPGQGYEQYF	TGCGCCAGCAGCCAATCACCGGGACAGGGTTACGAGCAGTACTTC	TRBD1	15	TRBV4-1	TRBJ2-7	NA
CASSIEGNLVGYYGYTF	TGTGCCAGTAGTATAGAAGGCAATTTAGTGGGTTACTATGGCTACACCTTC	NA	17	TRBV19	TRBJ1-2	NA
CASSMTGGWVAEAFF	TGTGCCAGTAGTATGACAGGGGGCTGGGTCGCTGAAGCTTTCTTT	TRBD1	15	TRBV19	TRBJ1-1	NA
CASSQDRSAADTQYF	TGCGCCAGCAGCCAAGATCGTTCTGCCGCAGATACGCAGTATTTT	NA	15	TRBV4-3	TRBJ2-3	NA
CASSPQQGLAGNEQFF	TGTGCCAGCTCACCACAGCAGGGACTAGCCGGCAATGAGCAGTTCTTC	TRBD2	16	TRBV18	TRBJ2-1	NA
CSVMGGGTEAFF	TGCAGCGTTATGGGGGGGGGCACTGAAGCTTTCTTT	NA	12	TRBV29-1	TRBJ1-1	NA
CASSPHRSGGTEAFF	TGTGCCAGCAGTCCTCATAGGTCGGGAGGAACTGAAGCTTTCTTT	NA	15	TRBV27	TRBJ1-1	NA
CASSSRGRVETQYF	TGTGCCAGCTCCAGCAGGGGGCGCGTGGAGACCCAGTACTTC	TRBD1	14	TRBV18	TRBJ2-5	NA
CSANRQDEQYF	TGCAGTGCTAACCGGCAGGACGAGCAGTACTTC	NA	11	TRBV20-1	TRBJ2-7	few
CASSFRQGHHQPQHF	TGTGCCAGCAGCTTCCGACAGGGCCACCATCAGCCCCAGCATTTT	TRBD1	15	TRBV7-9	TRBJ1-5	NA
CASSRYEQYF	TGTGCCAGCAGCCGCTACGAGCAGTACTTC	NA	10	TRBV6-9	TRBJ2-7	NA
CASTLTGGSYNEQFF	TGTGCCAGTACCCTAACAGGGGGCTCCTACAATGAGCAGTTCTTC	TRBD1	15	TRBV19	TRBJ2-1	NA
CASSPWTRQETQYF	TGTGCCAGCAGTCCCTGGACTAGACAAGAGACCCAGTACTTC	TRBD2	14	TRBV6-2/TRBV6-3	TRBJ2-5	NA
CASSLRAGNEKLFF	TGCGCCAGCAGCTTGAGGGCCGGTAATGAAAAACTGTTTTTT	NA	14	TRBV5-1	TRBJ1-4	NA
CASSLAAGLSYNEQFF	TGTGCCAGCAGCTTGGCCGCCGGCTTATCCTACAATGAGCAGTTCTTC	NA	16	TRBV5-4	TRBJ2-1	once
CASSPRDRGAGGANVLTF	TGTGCCAGCAGTCCGCGGGACAGGGGAGCTGGTGGGGCCAACGTCCTGACTTTC	TRBD1	18	TRBV28	TRBJ2-6	NA
CASSYGAWGTGRYDQPQHF	TGTGCCAGCAGTTATGGGGCTTGGGGGACAGGGAGATATGATCAGCCCCAGCATTTT	TRBD1	19	TRBV6-2/TRBV6-3	TRBJ1-5	NA
CASSVRGSGTEAFF	TGTGCCAGCAGTGTAAGGGGATCGGGCACTGAAGCTTTCTTT	NA	14	TRBV25-1	TRBJ1-1	NA
CASRDPGRGNSPLHF	TGTGCCAGCAGGGACCCGGGGCGGGGTAATTCACCCCTCCACTTT	NA	15	TRBV27	TRBJ1-6	NA
CASSPGLAEDRQETQYF	TGTGCCAGCAGCCCGGGACTAGCGGAAGATCGGCAAGAGACCCAGTACTTC	TRBD2	17	TRBV6-2/TRBV6-3	TRBJ2-5	NA
CASSQHLQGALGTDTQYF	TGCGCCAGCAGCCAACACCTACAGGGGGCGCTCGGGACAGATACGCAGTATTTT	TRBD1	18	TRBV4-1	TRBJ2-3	NA
CAISENVQGQPQHF	TGTGCCATCAGTGAGAATGTACAAGGTCAGCCCCAGCATTTT	NA	14	TRBV10-3	TRBJ1-5	NA
CASSTSDRVGYTF	TGCGCCAGCAGCACAAGCGACAGGGTTGGCTACACCTTC	TRBD1	13	TRBV5-1	TRBJ1-2	NA
CASSDASGSEGYGYTF	TGTGCCAGCAGTGACGCCTCGGGAAGCGAGGGGTATGGCTACACCTTC	NA	16	TRBV6-1	TRBJ1-2	NA
CASSPGQSQYF	TGTGCCAGTAGCCCGGGACAGTCGCAGTATTTT	TRBD1	11	TRBV19	TRBJ2-3	NA
CASSAAGGRYNEQFF	TGTGCCAGCTCAGCAGCGGGGGGGCGCTACAATGAGCAGTTCTTC	TRBD2	15	TRBV18	TRBJ2-1	NA
CASSRDRVSAEQFF	TGTGCCAGCAGCCGGGACAGGGTATCCGCTGAGCAGTTCTTC	NA	14	TRBV21-1	TRBJ2-1	NA
CASSLETGGGDTEAFF	TGCGCCAGCAGCTTAGAGACAGGGGGAGGGGACACTGAAGCTTTCTTT	TRBD1	16	TRBV5-1	TRBJ1-1	NA
CASSSDLWGGQEAFF	TGTGCCAGCAGCTCAGACTTGTGGGGGGGACAAGAAGCTTTCTTT	NA	15	TRBV11-1	TRBJ1-1	once
CASSLTGIPIHEQYF	TGTGCCAGCAGCTTAACGGGAATTCCTATCCACGAGCAGTACTTC	NA	15	TRBV7-2	TRBJ2-7	NA
CASSYRGYGYTF	TGTGCCAGCAGTTACAGGGGCTATGGCTACACCTTC	NA	12	TRBV6-2/TRBV6-3	TRBJ1-2	NA
CASSGTSRSYNEQFF	TGTGCCAGCAGCGGGACCTCTCGCTCCTACAATGAGCAGTTCTTC	NA	15	TRBV9	TRBJ2-1	NA
CASSLAVRLSGANVLTF	TGTGCCAGCAGCTTAGCGGTCAGGCTCTCTGGGGCCAACGTCCTGACTTTC	NA	17	TRBV11-2	TRBJ2-6	NA
CASSLAGLTDTQYF	TGTGCCAGCAGTTTAGCGGGCCTCACAGATACGCAGTATTTT	TRBD2	14	TRBV6-5	TRBJ2-3	NA
CASSLESLTGRGGYTF	TGTGCCAGCAGCTTAGAGTCCCTGACAGGTCGAGGAGGCTACACCTTC	NA	16	TRBV7-8	TRBJ1-2	NA
CASSIVVTDTQYF	TGTGCCAGTAGTATTGTGGTTACAGATACGCAGTATTTT	NA	13	TRBV19	TRBJ2-3	NA
CASSLALVTIYNEQFF	TGTGCCAGCAGCTTAGCGCTCGTGACTATCTACAATGAGCAGTTCTTC	NA	16	TRBV7-8	TRBJ2-1	NA
CASSLPGPLTKNIQYF	TGTGCCAGCAGCCTTCCGGGGCCCCTAACCAAAAACATTCAGTACTTC	NA	16	TRBV5-6	TRBJ2-4	NA
CASSPGQGQKETQYF	TGTGCCAGCAGCCCCGGACAGGGCCAAAAAGAGACCCAGTACTTC	TRBD1	15	TRBV5-4	TRBJ2-5	few
CASTSPEANYGYTF	TGTGCCAGCACCTCACCGGAGGCCAACTATGGCTACACCTTC	NA	14	TRBV6-5	TRBJ1-2	NA
CATSDTPGLAGEVFNEQFF	TGTGCCACCAGTGACACACCGGGACTAGCGGGAGAGGTTTTCAATGAGCAGTTCTTC	TRBD2	19	TRBV24-1	TRBJ2-1	NA
CASSSWSRGLTDTQYF	TGTGCCAGCAGTTCCTGGTCGAGGGGCCTCACAGATACGCAGTATTTT	NA	16	TRBV6-2/TRBV6-3	TRBJ2-3	NA
CASSPSPRTVGDNSPLHF	TGTGCCAGCTCACCTTCCCCTCGGACAGTGGGAGATAATTCACCCCTCCACTTT	NA	18	TRBV18	TRBJ1-6	NA